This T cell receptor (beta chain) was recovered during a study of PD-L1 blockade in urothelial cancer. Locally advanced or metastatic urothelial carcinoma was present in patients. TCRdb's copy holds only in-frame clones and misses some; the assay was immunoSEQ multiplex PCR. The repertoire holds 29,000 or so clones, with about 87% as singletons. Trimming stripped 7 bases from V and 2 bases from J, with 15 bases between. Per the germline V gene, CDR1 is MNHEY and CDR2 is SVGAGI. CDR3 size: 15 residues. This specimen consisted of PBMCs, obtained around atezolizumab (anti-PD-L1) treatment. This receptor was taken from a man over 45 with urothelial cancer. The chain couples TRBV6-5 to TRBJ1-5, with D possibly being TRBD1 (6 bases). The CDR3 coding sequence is TGTGCCAGCACTCCACAGGGTTATGGCAATCAGCCCCAGCATTTT. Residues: CASTPQGYGNQPQHF.